The 9 T cell receptor beta chains reported below all come from one sample, sequenced in a study of T cell changes during pregnancy in multiple sclerosis. The table came from immunoSEQ multiplex PCR; TCRdb's copy has only in-frame clones and leaves some out. The sample consists of approximately 74,000 clones, roughly nine tenths of them appearing once. The specimen was peripheral blood, collected before pregnancy. All receptors derive from a female donor with multiple sclerosis, enrolled in a pregnancy study.

The chain links TRBV19 to TRBJ2-1; no definite D call. The ends were cut back, 6 bases at V and 9 bases at J, with 9 bases in the middle. The CDR3 consists of 11 residues. Germline CDR1 and CDR2: LNHDA and SQIVND (reference sequence). The CDR3 nucleotides are TGTGCCAGTAGGAACACAGTTGAGCAGTTCTTC. Protein sequence: CASRNTVEQFF.

The rearrangement uses TRBV19 and TRBJ2-2; possibly TRBD1 for D (5 bases). Germline V gene lookup returns CDR1 LNHDA and CDR2 SQIVND (reference sequence). This CDR3 region has 14 residues. Trimming shortened V by 5 bases and J by 3 bases, and 10 bases separated the two germline ends. The CDR3 DNA reads TGTGCCAGTAGTCTTTTACAGGACACCGGGGAGCTGTTTTTT. It codes for CASSLLQDTGELFF.

The rearrangement links TRBV5-5 to TRBJ1-1, with unresolved D. CDR1 SGHKS and CDR2 YYEKEE come from the germline V gene (reference sequence). The CDR3 has 13 amino acids. V dropped 3 bases and J dropped 2 bases, with 8 bases sitting between them. The CDR3: CASSWQDNTEAFF. DNA for the CDR3: TGTGCCAGCAGCTGGCAGGATAACACTGAAGCTTTCTTT.

The gene calls are TRBV6-4 and TRBJ2-2; 7 nucleotides match TRBD1. V was pared by 5 bases and J by 7 bases, with 1 base of the junction left unmatched. CDR3 length equals 12 residues. Germline V gene data show CDR1 as MRHNA and CDR2 as SNTAGT. CDR3 sequence reads: CASSQGDGELFF. The CDR3 region has the DNA TGTGCCAGCAGTCAGGGGGACGGGGAGCTGTTTTTT.

The genes are TRBV4-3 and TRBJ2-5; D may be TRBD1 (5 bases). The CDR3 loop spans 16 amino acids. Trimming pared 4 bases from V and 4 bases from J, leaving 19 bases between. The V gene's germline CDR1 is LGHNA and CDR2 YSLEER. The CDR3 sequence is CASSPQTNVGRETQYF. The CDR3 bases are TGCGCCAGCAGCCCCCAGACGAACGTGGGGCGAGAGACCCAGTACTTC.

This clone showed up just a few times. The chain uses TRBV7-9 and TRBJ2-2, with TRBD1 matching over 7 bases. Germline-derived CDR1 and CDR2 are SEHNR and FQNEAQ (reference sequence). The CDR3 consists of 18 residues. V gave up 1 base and J gave up 3 bases; unmatched junction bases: 11. CDR3 nucleotide sequence: TGTGCCAGCAGCTTAGGCGTAGGGGGCGCCGGTTACACCGGGGAGCTGTTTTTT. This gives the protein CASSLGVGGAGYTGELFF. Using reference TRBV7-9 and TRBJ2-2 for the parts outside the CDR3, the full variable domain is DTGVSQNPRHKITKRGQNVTFRCDPISEHNRLYWYRQTLGQGPEFLTYFQNEAQLEKSRLLSDRFSAERPKGSFSTLEIQRTEQGDSAMYLCASSLGVGGAGYTGELFFGEGSRLTVL.

The chain is built from TRBV6-1 and TRBJ2-7; 14 nucleotides match TRBD2. This CDR3 comprises 14 residues. V trimming: 7 bases; J trimming: 6 bases; junction bases outside the gene matches: 5. The germline V gene encodes CDR1 MNHNS and CDR2 SASEGT. CDR3 sequence reads: CASKGLAGVGEQYF. CDR3 DNA sequence: TGTGCCAGCAAGGGACTAGCGGGAGTGGGCGAGCAGTACTTC.

This sequence joins TRBV9 and TRBJ1-2; 9 positions match TRBD1. Germline V gene lookup returns CDR1 SGDLS and CDR2 YYNGEE. The CDR3 is made up of 16 amino acids. With V trimmed by 6 bases and J by 5 bases, 14 bases remained unmatched. The CDR3 region is CASIQGKDRGAYGYTF. DNA of the CDR3: TGTGCCAGCATTCAAGGTAAAGACAGGGGGGCTTATGGCTACACCTTC.

The chain carries TRBV29-1 and TRBJ1-5, with TRBD1 matching 10 bases. The length of the CDR3 is 15 residues. V lost 5 bases to trimming and J lost 1 base; unmatched junction nucleotides: 5. Looked up from germline, CDR1 is SQVTM and CDR2 is ANQGSEA. This CDR3 is CSVRGTGVSNQPQHF. CDR3 nucleotides: TGCAGCGTTCGAGGGACAGGGGTGAGCAATCAGCCCCAGCATTTT. The full variable domain, completed using reference TRBV29-1 and TRBJ1-5, is SAVISQKPSRDICQRGTSLTIQCQVDSQVTMMFWYRQQPGQSLTLIATANQGSEATYESGFVIDKFPISRPNLTFSTLTVSNMSPEDSSIYLCSVRGTGVSNQPQHFGDGTRLSIL.